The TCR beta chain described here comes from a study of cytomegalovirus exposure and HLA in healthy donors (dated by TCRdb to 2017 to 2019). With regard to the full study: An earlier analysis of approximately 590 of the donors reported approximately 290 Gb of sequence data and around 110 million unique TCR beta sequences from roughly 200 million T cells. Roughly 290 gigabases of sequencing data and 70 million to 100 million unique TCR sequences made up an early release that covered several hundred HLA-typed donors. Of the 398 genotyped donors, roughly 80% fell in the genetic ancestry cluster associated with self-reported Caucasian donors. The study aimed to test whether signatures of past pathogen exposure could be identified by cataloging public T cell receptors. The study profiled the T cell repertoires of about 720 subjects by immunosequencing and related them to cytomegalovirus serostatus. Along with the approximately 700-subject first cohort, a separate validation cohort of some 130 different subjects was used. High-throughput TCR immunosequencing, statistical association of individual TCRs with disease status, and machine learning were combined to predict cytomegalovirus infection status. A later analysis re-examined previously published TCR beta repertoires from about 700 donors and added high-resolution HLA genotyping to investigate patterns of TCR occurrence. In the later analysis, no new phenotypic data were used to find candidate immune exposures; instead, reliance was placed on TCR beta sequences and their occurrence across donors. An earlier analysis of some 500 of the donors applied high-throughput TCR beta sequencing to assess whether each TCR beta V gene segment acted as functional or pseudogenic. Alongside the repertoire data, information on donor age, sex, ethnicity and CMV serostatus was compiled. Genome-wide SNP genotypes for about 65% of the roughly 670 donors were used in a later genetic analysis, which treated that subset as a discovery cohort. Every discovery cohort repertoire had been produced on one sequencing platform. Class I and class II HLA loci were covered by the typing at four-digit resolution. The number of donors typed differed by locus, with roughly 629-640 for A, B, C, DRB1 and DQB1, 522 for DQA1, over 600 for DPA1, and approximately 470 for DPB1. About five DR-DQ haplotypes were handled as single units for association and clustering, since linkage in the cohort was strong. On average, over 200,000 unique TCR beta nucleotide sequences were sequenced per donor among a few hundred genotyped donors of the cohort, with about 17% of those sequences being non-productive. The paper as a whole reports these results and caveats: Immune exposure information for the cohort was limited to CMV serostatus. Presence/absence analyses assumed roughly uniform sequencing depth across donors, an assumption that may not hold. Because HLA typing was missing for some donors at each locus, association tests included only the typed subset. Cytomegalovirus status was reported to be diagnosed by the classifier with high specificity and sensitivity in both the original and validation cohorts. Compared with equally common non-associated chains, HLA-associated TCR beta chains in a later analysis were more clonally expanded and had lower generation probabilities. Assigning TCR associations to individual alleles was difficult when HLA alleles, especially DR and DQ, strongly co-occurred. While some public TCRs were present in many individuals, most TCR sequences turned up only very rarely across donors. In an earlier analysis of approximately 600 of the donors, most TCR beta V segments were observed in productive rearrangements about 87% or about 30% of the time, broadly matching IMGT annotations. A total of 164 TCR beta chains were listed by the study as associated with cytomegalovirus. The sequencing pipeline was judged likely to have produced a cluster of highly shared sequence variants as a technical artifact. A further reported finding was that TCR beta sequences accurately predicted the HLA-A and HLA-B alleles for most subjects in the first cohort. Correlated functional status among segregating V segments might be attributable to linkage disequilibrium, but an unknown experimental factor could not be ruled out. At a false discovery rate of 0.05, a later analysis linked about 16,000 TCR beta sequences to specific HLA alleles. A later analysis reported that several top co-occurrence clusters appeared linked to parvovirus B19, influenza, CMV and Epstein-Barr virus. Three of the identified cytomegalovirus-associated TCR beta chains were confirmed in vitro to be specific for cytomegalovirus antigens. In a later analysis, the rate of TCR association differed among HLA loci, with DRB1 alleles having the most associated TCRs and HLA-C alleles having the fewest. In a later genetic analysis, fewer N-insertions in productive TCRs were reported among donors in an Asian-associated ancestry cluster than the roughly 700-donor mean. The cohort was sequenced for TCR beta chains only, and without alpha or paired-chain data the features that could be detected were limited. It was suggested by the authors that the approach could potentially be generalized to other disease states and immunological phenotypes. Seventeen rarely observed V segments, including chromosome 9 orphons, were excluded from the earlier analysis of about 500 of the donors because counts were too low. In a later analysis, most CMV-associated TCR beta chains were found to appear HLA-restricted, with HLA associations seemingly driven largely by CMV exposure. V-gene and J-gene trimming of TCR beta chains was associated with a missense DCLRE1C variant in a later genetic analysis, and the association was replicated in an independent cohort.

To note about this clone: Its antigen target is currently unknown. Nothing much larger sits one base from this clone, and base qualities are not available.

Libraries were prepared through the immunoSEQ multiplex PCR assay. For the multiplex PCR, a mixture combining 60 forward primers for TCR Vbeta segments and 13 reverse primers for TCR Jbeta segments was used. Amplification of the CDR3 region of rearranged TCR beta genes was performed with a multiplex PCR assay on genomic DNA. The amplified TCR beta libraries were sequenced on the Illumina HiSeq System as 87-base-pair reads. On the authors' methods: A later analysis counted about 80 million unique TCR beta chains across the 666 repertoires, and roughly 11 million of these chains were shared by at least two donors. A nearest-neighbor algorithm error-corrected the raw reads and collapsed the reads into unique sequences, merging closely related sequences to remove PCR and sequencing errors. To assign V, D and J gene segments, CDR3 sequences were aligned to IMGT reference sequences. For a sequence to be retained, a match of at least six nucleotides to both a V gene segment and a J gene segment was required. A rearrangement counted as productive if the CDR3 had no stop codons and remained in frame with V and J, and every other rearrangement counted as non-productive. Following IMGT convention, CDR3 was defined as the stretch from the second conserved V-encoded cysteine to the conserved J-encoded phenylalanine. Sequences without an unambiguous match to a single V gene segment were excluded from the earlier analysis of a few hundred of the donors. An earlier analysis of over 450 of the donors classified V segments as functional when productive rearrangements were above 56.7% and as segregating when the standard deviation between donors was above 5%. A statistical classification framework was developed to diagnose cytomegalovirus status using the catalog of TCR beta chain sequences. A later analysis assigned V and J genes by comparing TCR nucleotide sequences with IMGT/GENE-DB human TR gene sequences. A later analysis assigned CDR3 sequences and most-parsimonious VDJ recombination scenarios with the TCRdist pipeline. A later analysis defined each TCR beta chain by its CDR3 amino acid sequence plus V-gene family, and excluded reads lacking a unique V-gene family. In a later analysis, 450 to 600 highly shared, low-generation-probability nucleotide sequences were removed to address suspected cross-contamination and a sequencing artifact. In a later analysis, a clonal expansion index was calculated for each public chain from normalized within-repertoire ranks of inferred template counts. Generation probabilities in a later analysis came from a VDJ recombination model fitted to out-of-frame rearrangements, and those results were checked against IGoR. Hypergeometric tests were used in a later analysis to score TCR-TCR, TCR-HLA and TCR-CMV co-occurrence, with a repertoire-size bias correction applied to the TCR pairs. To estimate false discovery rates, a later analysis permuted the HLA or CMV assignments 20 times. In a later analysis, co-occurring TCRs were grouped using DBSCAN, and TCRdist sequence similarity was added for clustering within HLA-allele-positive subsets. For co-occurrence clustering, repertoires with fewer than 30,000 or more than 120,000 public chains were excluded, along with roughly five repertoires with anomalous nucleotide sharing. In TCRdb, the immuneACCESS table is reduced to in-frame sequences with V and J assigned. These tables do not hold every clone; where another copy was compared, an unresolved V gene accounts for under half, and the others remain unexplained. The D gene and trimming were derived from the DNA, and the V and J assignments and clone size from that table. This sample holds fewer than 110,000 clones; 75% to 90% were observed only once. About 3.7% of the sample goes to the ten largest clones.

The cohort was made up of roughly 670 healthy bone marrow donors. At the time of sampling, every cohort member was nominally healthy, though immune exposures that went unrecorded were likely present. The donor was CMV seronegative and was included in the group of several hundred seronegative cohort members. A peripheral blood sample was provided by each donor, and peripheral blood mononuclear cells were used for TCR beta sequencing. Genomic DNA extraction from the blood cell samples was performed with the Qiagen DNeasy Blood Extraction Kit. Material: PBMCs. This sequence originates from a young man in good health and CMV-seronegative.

Read as DNA, the sequence is TGTGCCAGCAGCACCCCCAGGGAAACCTATGGCTACACCTTC. Its translation is CASSTPRETYGYTF. The chain links TRBV5-8 with TRBJ1-2; 5 matching bases give a weak D call of TRBD1. The CDR3 goes from the cysteine to the phenylalanine over 14 residues. Of the read, only the CDR3 DNA is kept; its 42 bases are in frame from base 1. As encoded in the germline V gene, CDR1 is SGHTS while CDR2 is YDEGEE. V loses 4 bases of germline sequence and J loses 4 bases, and the interval between the two ends is 14 bases.